The 9 T cell receptor beta chains below come from one sample, sequenced in a study of CD8 T cells in ankylosing spondylitis. TCRdb itself ran the 5' RACE reads through MiXCR, one entry per CDR3 protein. The sample includes 200,000 or so distinct CDR3 sequences, 18% seen only once; the top ten take approximately 4.3%. The sequenced sample was blood, either unsorted or a sorted T cell fraction (not recorded which). These receptors all come from a male donor under 30 with ankylosing spondylitis or in good health (not recorded which).

V and J are TRBV7-6 and TRBJ2-1; no reliable D call. The V and J ends lost 4 bases and 3 bases respectively, with 10 bases between them. CDR3 length equals 14 residues. Germline CDR1 SGHVS, CDR2 FNYEAQ. This CDR3 is CASSSSDVYNEQFF. For the CDR3, the DNA is TGTGCCAGCAGCTCCAGCGACGTCTACAATGAGCAGTTCTTC.

This clonotype has at least ten counts. The gene calls are TRBV18 and TRBJ2-1, with TRBD1 matching over 11 bases. Looked up from germline, CDR1 is KGHSH and CDR2 is LQKENI. The J segment lost 6 bases and the V segment lost 3 bases, leaving 7 bases of the junction unmatched. The CDR3 sequence is 16 residues long. CDR3 residues: CASSPRTGTGGNEQFF. The DNA of the CDR3 is TGTGCCAGCTCACCTAGGACCGGGACAGGGGGCAATGAGCAGTTCTTC. The whole variable domain, filled in from reference TRBV18 and TRBJ2-1, reads NAGVMQNPRHLVRRRGQEARLRCSPMKGHSHVYWYRQLPEEGLKFMVYLQKENIIDESGMPKERFSAEFPKEGPSILRIQQVVRGDSAAYFCASSPRTGTGGNEQFFGPGTRLTVL.

This clonotype was counted many times. The genes are TRBV11-2 and TRBJ2-3; D is uncertain. V was clipped by 5 bases and J by 1 base, with 13 bases between them. Germline V gene sequence: CDR1 SGHAT, CDR2 FQNNGV. The CDR3 has 15 amino acids. The CDR3 sequence is CASSPYLGRTDTQYF. The CDR3 DNA reads TGTGCCAGCAGCCCCTACTTGGGCCGCACAGATACGCAGTATTTT.

This clonotype was counted many times. The gene calls are TRBV14 and TRBJ2-1; D call uncertain. Germline lookup yields CDR1 SGHDN and CDR2 FVKESK. V was trimmed by 8 bases and J by 5 bases, leaving 16 bases between them. This CDR3 spans 14 amino acids. The CDR3 DNA reads as TGTGCCAGCCGACACGACAACATAAACAATGAGCAGTTCTTC. This codes for CASRHDNINNEQFF.

This clonotype has a count of ten or more. The V call is TRBV14, the J call TRBJ2-2; 10 nucleotides agree with TRBD2. V was clipped by 3 bases and J by 3 bases; unmatched bases: 10. Looked up from germline, CDR1 is SGHDN and CDR2 is FVKESK. This CDR3 has 18 amino acids. CDR3 DNA sequence: TGTGCCAGCAGCCAGATTAAAGCGGGAGGGCCGCACACCGGGGAGCTGTTTTTT. It codes for CASSQIKAGGPHTGELFF.

This clonotype appeared many times. The J gene is TRBJ2-2, the V gene TRBV5-1; no firm D call. The V gene's germline CDR1 is SGHRS and CDR2 YFSETQ. Trimming pared 0 bases from V and 4 bases from J, leaving 4 bases between. There are 13 residues in the CDR3. CDR3 bases: TGCGCCAGCAGCTTGGCTAGCACCGGGGAGCTGTTTTTT. Translation gives CASSLASTGELFF.

This clonotype has ten or more counts. The chain links TRBV7-9 to TRBJ1-2; no clear D. Germline V gives CDR1 SEHNR, CDR2 FQNEAQ (reference sequence). V was shortened by 1 base and J by 8 bases, with 14 bases between the two germline ends. CDR3 size: 14 residues. The CDR3 sequence: CASSLVVIPQGYTF. The DNA of the CDR3 is TGTGCCAGCAGCTTAGTGGTGATTCCTCAGGGCTACACCTTC.

In its sample, this clonotype was seen many times. The chain carries TRBV10-3 and TRBJ2-7; D not certain. V lost 6 bases to trimming and J lost 3 bases, with 12 bases between them. The CDR3 spans 13 residues. CDR1 and CDR2 from the germline V gene are ENHRY and SYGVKD. The CDR3 sequence: CAIRHNDGYEQYV. The DNA for the CDR3 is TGTGCCATCAGGCACAACGATGGCTACGAGCAGTACGTC.

This clonotype turned up a few times. This chain joins TRBV7-7 and TRBJ2-7, with D possibly being TRBD2 (5 bases). Between the trimmed V and J ends, which lost 1 base and 4 bases, there was a span of 11 bases. The CDR3 covers 14 residues. Looked up from germline, CDR1 is SSHAT and CDR2 is FNYEAQ (reference sequence). The CDR3 is CASSLDLATYEQYF. CDR3 DNA sequence: TGTGCCAGCAGCTTAGACCTAGCAACATACGAGCAGTACTTC.